This T cell receptor (beta chain) was captured by sequencing in a study of blood T cell repertoires in COVID-19. Background on the study: COVID-19 samples from acute and convalescent phases originated in the United States, Italy and Spain.

Produced via immunoSEQ multiplex PCR; TCRdb's table is partial and in-frame only. Of 150,000 to 200,000 clones detected, just under 85% appear once; the ten largest clones hold about 20%. The CDR3 runs to 16 residues. Per germline, CDR1 SGHTS and CDR2 YDEGEE. V trimming: 2 bases; J trimming: 4 bases; junction bases outside the gene matches: 6. This chain connects TRBV5-8 to TRBJ2-3; 11 nucleotides align to TRBD2. The specimen was peripheral blood. The sequence was collected from a woman of 80 years or more with acute or convalescent COVID-19. The CDR3 protein is CASSFGGLAAPDTQYF. The CDR3 nucleotides are TGTGCCAGCAGCTTTGGGGGACTAGCGGCTCCAGATACGCAGTATTTT.